The TCR beta chain described here comes from a study of cytomegalovirus exposure and HLA in healthy donors. Comments on this clone: Its antigen is currently unknown.

This PCR relied on a set of 60 Vbeta primers and 13 Jbeta primers. Assay: immunoSEQ multiplex PCR; the TCRdb copy retains only in-frame clones and omits some. The sample has 75,000 to 85,000 clones; over 60% are singletons. Regarding the study as a whole: TCR beta V- and J-gene trimming was later associated with a missense DCLRE1C variant. Researchers counted roughly 150 TCR beta chains as cytomegalovirus-associated.

The TCR comes from a male donor in good health and CMV-seronegative. Material for sequencing was PBMCs.

Written as DNA, the CDR3 is TGTGCCAGCAGCACCCAAACAGGGGAAGTAGCGTCTGGCTACACCTTC. The encoded protein is CASSTQTGEVASGYTF. V gene TRBV7-2 combines with J gene TRBJ1-2; the match to TRBD1 covers 7 bases. This CDR3 has 16 residues. Trimming removed 5 bases from V and 7 bases from J; junction bases left unmatched: 16. CDR1 is SGHTA and CDR2 is FQGNSA in the germline V gene.